This T cell receptor (beta chain) comes out of a study of post-analysis software for immune sequencing data. Across the study: Progressive-relapsing, secondary progressive and relapsing-remitting multiple sclerosis were among the disease courses included.

Study-wide results and limits: Five TRBV segments, TRBV5-6, TRBV5-1 and TRBV20-1 among them, were found more frequent in patients than controls.

Incorporated into the TCR beta cDNA libraries were unique molecular identifiers, which served to reduce PCR and sequencing biases. Some 500,000 cDNA molecules were obtained per 1 to 10 million input T cells. One entry per CDR3 protein, called by TCRdb with MiXCR from the PCR reads. The sample comprises fewer than 850,000 distinct CDR3 sequences, about 45% of which are singletons, and roughly 4.4% rests with the top ten. Per germline, CDR1 PRHDT and CDR2 FYEKMQ (reference sequence). The CDR3 covers 14 residues. Trimming took 2 bases from V and 5 from J, leaving 10 bases between them. On this clonotype itself: The antigen remains unidentified.

The sequencing sample was made of blood. This chain connects TRBV13 to TRBJ2-1; D unclear. This sequence originates from a girl aged 5-17 years with multiple sclerosis. DNA for the CDR3: TGTGCCAGCAGCTTATCCGTTTCCGACAATGAGCAGTTCTTC. Amino acid sequence: CASSLSVSDNEQFF. Variable domain in full (rest from reference TRBV13 and TRBJ2-1): AAGVIQSPRHLIKEKRETATLKCYPIPRHDTVYWYQQGPGQDPQFLISFYEKMQSDKGSIPDRFSAQQFSDYHSELNMSSLELGDSALYFCASSLSVSDNEQFFGPGTRLTVL.